This paragraph reports one T cell receptor (beta chain). Data came from immunoSEQ multiplex PCR; TCRdb stores just in-frame clones and leaves some out. The profile covers 120,000 or so clones, with approximately 93% appearing a single time and approximately 6.3% taken by the ten largest. The data were taken from a study of T cell changes during pregnancy in multiple sclerosis. The length of the CDR3 is 23 residues. V was trimmed by 2 bases and J by 4 bases, leaving 36 bases between them. Per the germline V gene, CDR1 is LNHDA and CDR2 is SQIVND (reference sequence). This receptor was obtained from a female donor with multiple sclerosis, enrolled in a pregnancy study. This chain joins TRBV19 and TRBJ2-4; no firm D call. Sequencing was performed on peripheral blood, taken before pregnancy. CDR3 nucleotides: TGTGCCAGTAGTATAAGGAACCGAGGTTCCAATGGAGTGGGTGAACTGGGTAAAAACATTCAGTACTTC. Translated, it gives CASSIRNRGSNGVGELGKNIQYF. Full variable domain (remainder filled in from reference TRBV19 and TRBJ2-4): DGGITQSPKYLFRKEGQNVTLSCEQNLNHDAMYWYRQDPGQGLRLIYYSQIVNDFQKGDIAEGYSVSREKKESFPLTVTSAQKNPTAFYLCASSIRNRGSNGVGELGKNIQYFGAGTRLSVL.